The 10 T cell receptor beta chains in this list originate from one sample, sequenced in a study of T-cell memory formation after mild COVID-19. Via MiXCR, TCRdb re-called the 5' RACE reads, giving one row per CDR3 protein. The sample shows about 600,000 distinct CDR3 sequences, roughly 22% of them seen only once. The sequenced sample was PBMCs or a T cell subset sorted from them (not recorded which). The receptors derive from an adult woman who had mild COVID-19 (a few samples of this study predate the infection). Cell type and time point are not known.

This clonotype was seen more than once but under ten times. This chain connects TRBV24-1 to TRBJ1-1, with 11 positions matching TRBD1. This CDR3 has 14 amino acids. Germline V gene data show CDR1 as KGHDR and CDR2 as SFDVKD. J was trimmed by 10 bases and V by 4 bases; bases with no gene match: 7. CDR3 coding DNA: TGTGCCACCAGTGACCGGACAGGGGGCCGCGCAGCTTTCTTT. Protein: CATSDRTGGRAAFF.

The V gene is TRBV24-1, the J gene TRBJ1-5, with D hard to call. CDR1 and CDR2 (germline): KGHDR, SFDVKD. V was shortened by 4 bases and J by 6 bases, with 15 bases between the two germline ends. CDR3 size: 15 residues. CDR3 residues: CATSDRGSPGQPQHF. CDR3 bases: TGTGCCACCAGTGACCGAGGATCACCGGGTCAGCCCCAGCATTTT.

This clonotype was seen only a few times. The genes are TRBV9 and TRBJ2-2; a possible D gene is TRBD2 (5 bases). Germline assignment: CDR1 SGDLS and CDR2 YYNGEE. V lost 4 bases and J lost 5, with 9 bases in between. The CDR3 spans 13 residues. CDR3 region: CASSTRTTGELFF. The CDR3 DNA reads TGTGCCAGCAGCACCAGGACTACCGGGGAGCTGTTTTTT.

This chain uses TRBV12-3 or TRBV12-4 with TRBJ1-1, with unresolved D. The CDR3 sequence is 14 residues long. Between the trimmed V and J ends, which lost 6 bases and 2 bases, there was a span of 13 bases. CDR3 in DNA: TGTGCCAGCAGCCGTCGTCTGGGTAACACTGAAGCTTTCTTT. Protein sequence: CASSRRLGNTEAFF.

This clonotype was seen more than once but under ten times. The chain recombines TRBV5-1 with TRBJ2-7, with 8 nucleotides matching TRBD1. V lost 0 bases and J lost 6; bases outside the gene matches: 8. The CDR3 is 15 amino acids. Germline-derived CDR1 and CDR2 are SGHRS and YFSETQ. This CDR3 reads CASSLEAGGFFEQYF. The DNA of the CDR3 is TGCGCCAGCAGCTTGGAGGCAGGGGGCTTTTTCGAGCAGTACTTC.

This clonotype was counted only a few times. In nucleotides, the CDR3 is TGCAGCGTCTCGTCCGGGACAGCCGGGCTCGGGGAGCTGTTTTTT. It yields the protein CSVSSGTAGLGELFF. The chain joins TRBV29-1 to TRBJ2-2; 7 nucleotides line up with TRBD1. Germline V gene lookup returns CDR1 SQVTM and CDR2 ANQGSEA. The CDR3 loop spans 15 amino acids. Germline trimming cut 6 bases from V and 7 bases from J; bases unmatched to any gene: 14.

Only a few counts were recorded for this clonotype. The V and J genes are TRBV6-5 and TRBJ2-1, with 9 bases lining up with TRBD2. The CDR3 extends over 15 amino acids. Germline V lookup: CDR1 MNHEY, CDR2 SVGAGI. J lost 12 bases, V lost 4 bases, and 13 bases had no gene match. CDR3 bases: TGTGCCAGCAGTTCCCCGGGTCGCGGGGGGGTTGTGCAGTTCTTC. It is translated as CASSSPGRGGVVQFF.

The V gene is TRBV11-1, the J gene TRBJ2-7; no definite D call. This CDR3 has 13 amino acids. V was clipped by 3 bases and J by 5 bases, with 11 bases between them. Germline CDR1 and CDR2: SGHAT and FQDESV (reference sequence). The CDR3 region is CASSFLGLDEQYF. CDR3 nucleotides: TGTGCCAGCAGCTTTTTAGGGCTCGACGAGCAGTACTTC. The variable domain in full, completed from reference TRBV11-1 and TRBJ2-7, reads EAEVAQSPRYKITEKSQAVAFWCDPISGHATLYWYRQILGQGPELLVQFQDESVVDDSQLPKDRFSAERLKGVDSTLKIQPAELGDSAMYLCASSFLGLDEQYFGPGTRLTVT.

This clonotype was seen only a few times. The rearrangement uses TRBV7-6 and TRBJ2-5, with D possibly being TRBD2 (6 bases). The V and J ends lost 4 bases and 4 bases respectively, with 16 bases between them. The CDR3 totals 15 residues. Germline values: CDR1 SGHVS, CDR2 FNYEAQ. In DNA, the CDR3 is TGTGCCAGCAGCTCCGAAGCGGGCCTTATAGAGACCCAGTACTTC. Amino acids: CASSSEAGLIETQYF.

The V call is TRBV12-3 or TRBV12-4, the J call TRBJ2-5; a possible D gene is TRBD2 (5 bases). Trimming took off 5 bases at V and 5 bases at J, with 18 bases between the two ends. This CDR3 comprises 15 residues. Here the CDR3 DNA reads TGTGCCAGCAGTACCGGACTTACCTCCGAGGAGACCCAGTACTTC. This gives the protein CASSTGLTSEETQYF.